This T cell receptor (beta chain) was found in a study of T-cell reconstitution after alpha-beta-depleted transplantation in children. Study results and limitations: TCRbeta diversity was high at day 60 in some patients (a result of surviving recipient T cells and thymic progenitors).

A remark on this clonotype: Its target is not known.

Using unique molecular identifiers, the investigators prepared the TCRbeta library. TCRdb called the PCR reads again in MiXCR, with one record for every CDR3 protein. This table has 250,000 to 400,000 distinct CDR3 sequences, approximately 23% appearing once. Germline assignment: CDR1 SGHRS and CDR2 YFSETQ. This CDR3 is 16 amino acids long. Trimming removed 4 bases from V and 3 bases from J, with 18 bases in between. The chain combines TRBV5-1 with TRBJ2-3; D remains unclear. Sequencing was performed on PBMCs, mostly from graft donor cells, taken 180 days after TCRalphabeta/CD19-depleted stem cell transplant. The sequence came from a male patient aged 10 to 17 who had a stem cell transplant for acute lymphoblastic leukemia, so the T cells may come from the graft donor. CDR3 DNA: TGCGCCAGCAGCACCGCCAAGGGTATCATTACAGATACGCAGTATTTT. Encoded protein: CASSTAKGIITDTQYF.